A selection of T cell receptor beta chains follows, all from one sample in a study of blood T cell repertoires in COVID-19. Clones were sequenced by immunoSEQ multiplex PCR, and TCRdb holds only the in-frame ones, with some missing. The sample lists 100,000 to 150,000 clones; approximately 90% were seen once. The sample comprised peripheral blood. These TCRs come from a human donor in a cohort sampled during active COVID-19. The CDR3 runs from the conserved cysteine through the conserved F or W. Fields, in order: V gene, CDR3 length, D gene, clone size, J gene, CDR3 protein, CDR3 DNA. D genes are given only for firm matches. Expanded clones are given a class, and other clones once, few, many or no size at all.

>TRBV5-1|18|TRBD1|-|TRBJ1-4
CASSHDRAERDAREKLFF
TGCGCCAGCAGCCACGACAGGGCGGAGAGAGATGCGAGGGAAAAACTGTTTTTT
>TRBV27|14|TRBD2|-|TRBJ2-2
CASSSRTRRGELFF
TGTGCCAGCAGTTCGCGGACTAGACGCGGGGAGCTGTTTTTT
>TRBV18|13|-|-|TRBJ1-1
CASSQDMNTEAFF
TGTGCCAGCTCGCAAGACATGAACACTGAAGCTTTCTTT
>TRBV2|15|TRBD1|-|TRBJ2-7
CASSKTGELPGEQYF
TGTGCCAGCAGCAAAACAGGGGAACTCCCGGGCGAGCAGTACTTC
>TRBV4-2|15|-|-|TRBJ2-1
CASSQEGGASNEQFF
TGTGCCAGCAGCCAAGAGGGGGGGGCCTCGAATGAGCAGTTCTTC
>TRBV5-6|14|-|-|TRBJ1-2
CASSLVGQGIGYTF
TGTGCCAGCAGCTTGGTTGGTCAGGGTATAGGCTACACCTTC
>TRBV5-1|15|-|-|TRBJ1-4
CASSSRQATNEKLFF
TGCGCCAGCAGCTCGAGACAGGCGACTAATGAAAAACTGTTTTTT
>TRBV2|12|-|-|TRBJ1-2
CAGADYNYGYTF
TGTGCCGGAGCGGATTATAACTATGGCTACACCTTC
>TRBV7-9|16|-|-|TRBJ2-2
CASSLAAGLYTGELFF
TGTGCCAGCAGCTTAGCGGCGGGGCTTTACACCGGGGAGCTGTTTTTT
>TRBV11-3|15|TRBD1|-|TRBJ2-3
CASSLGDRYTDTQYF
TGTGCCAGCAGCTTAGGGGACAGGTACACAGATACGCAGTATTTT
>TRBV10-3|15|TRBD1|-|TRBJ2-7
CAIRPGTELSYEQYF
TGTGCCATCAGGCCAGGGACAGAGCTTTCCTACGAGCAGTACTTC
>TRBV11-2|15|TRBD1|-|TRBJ2-7
CASSLTWDSRYEQYF
TGTGCCAGCAGCCTTACTTGGGACAGCCGATACGAGCAGTACTTC
>TRBV28|21|TRBD2|-|TRBJ2-4
CASSLKSSGTTFRLAKNIQYF
TGTGCCAGCAGCCTGAAGAGTAGCGGGACGACCTTTAGATTAGCCAAAAACATTCAGTACTTC
>TRBV6-5|13|-|-|TRBJ1-4
CASRRGLNEKLFF
TGTGCCAGCAGGCGGGGCCTAAATGAAAAACTGTTTTTT
>TRBV5-1|12|-|-|TRBJ2-1
CASSTGYNEQFF
TGCGCCAGCAGTACTGGCTACAATGAGCAGTTCTTC
>TRBV29-1|13|-|-|TRBJ2-3
CSVSQDGVNTQYF
TGCAGCGTTTCGCAGGACGGGGTAAATACGCAGTATTTT
>TRBV5-1|15|TRBD2|-|TRBJ2-7
CASSLEPSGGHEQYF
TGCGCCAGCAGCTTGGAGCCTAGCGGGGGTCACGAGCAGTACTTC
>TRBV5-1|13|TRBD1|-|TRBJ1-2
CASSSGTGDGYTF
TGCGCCAGCAGCTCCGGGACAGGGGATGGCTACACCTTC
>TRBV12-3/TRBV12-4|13|TRBD1|-|TRBJ1-5
CASSRTGGQPQHF
TGTGCCAGCAGTCGGACAGGGGGTCAGCCCCAGCATTTT
>TRBV18|14|-|-|TRBJ1-5
CASSPSTEYQPQHF
TGTGCCAGCTCACCCTCGACTGAATATCAGCCCCAGCATTTT
>TRBV5-1|18|TRBD2|-|TRBJ2-7
CASSFGTSGSEGFYEQYF
TGCGCCAGCAGCTTTGGGACTAGCGGGAGTGAAGGGTTCTACGAGCAGTACTTC
>TRBV30|16|-|few|TRBJ1-3
CAWTRKGQYTGNTIYF
TGTGCCTGGACACGGAAAGGACAGTACACTGGAAACACCATATATTTT
>TRBV5-1|15|-|-|TRBJ2-7
CASSLTGGGYYEQYF
TGCGCCAGCAGCTTGACCGGGGGTGGTTACTACGAGCAGTACTTC
>TRBV7-9|15|TRBD1|once|TRBJ1-2
CASSLADRVTLGYTF
TGTGCCAGCAGCTTAGCCGACAGGGTAACGCTTGGCTACACCTTC
>TRBV2|16|-|once|TRBJ2-2
CASSQGSRRGTGELFF
TGTGCCAGCAGCCAGGGCAGCAGACGAGGCACCGGGGAGCTGTTTTTT
>TRBV28|13|-|once|TRBJ2-4
CASSQGPKNIQYF
TGTGCCAGCAGTCAGGGGCCCAAAAACATTCAGTACTTC
>TRBV28|16|TRBD1|-|TRBJ1-5
CASSLSTGARNQPQHF
TGTGCCAGCAGTTTATCCACAGGGGCCCGCAATCAGCCCCAGCATTTT
>TRBV7-7|20|-|-|TRBJ2-6
CASSQILANPYGMGANVLTF
TGTGCTAGCAGCCAAATCCTAGCTAACCCTTACGGGATGGGGGCCAACGTCCTGACTTTC
>TRBV6-5|15|TRBD1|-|TRBJ2-7
CASRDGQGAWYEQYF
TGTGCCAGCAGGGATGGACAGGGGGCCTGGTACGAGCAGTACTTC
>TRBV2|16|TRBD2|-|TRBJ2-3
CASSDRLAGGTDTQYF
TGTGCCAGCAGTGATCGACTAGCGGGGGGCACAGATACGCAGTATTTT
>TRBV4-1|17|-|-|TRBJ1-6
CASSQGRATRLNSPLHF
TGCGCCAGCAGCCAAGGGAGGGCTACAAGATTAAATTCACCCCTCCACTTT
>TRBV28|16|TRBD2|-|TRBJ2-3
CASSFPAGGGADTQYF
TGTGCCAGCAGTTTCCCCGCGGGAGGAGGTGCAGATACGCAGTATTTT
>TRBV28|14|TRBD1|-|TRBJ2-7
CASSPPGQFYEQYF
TGTGCCAGCAGTCCTCCGGGACAGTTCTACGAGCAGTACTTC
>TRBV2|17|TRBD2|-|TRBJ2-3
CASSPGPSGGASDTQYF
TGTGCCAGCAGCCCTGGGCCTAGCGGGGGGGCATCAGATACGCAGTATTTT
>TRBV6-5|14|-|-|TRBJ2-7
CASSYSSSSYEQYF
TGTGCCAGCAGTTACTCGTCGAGTTCCTACGAGCAGTACTTC
>TRBV2|12|-|-|TRBJ1-4
CASTIRGEKLFF
TGTGCCAGCACTATCCGCGGGGAAAAACTGTTTTTT
>TRBV10-3|17|-|few|TRBJ2-6
CAIREEGRSSGANVLTF
TGTGCCATCAGGGAAGAGGGCCGGAGCTCTGGGGCCAACGTCCTGACTTTC
>TRBV3-1/TRBV3-2|17|TRBD2|-|TRBJ2-7
CASSPRLAGVSSYEQYF
TGTGCCAGCAGCCCAAGACTAGCGGGGGTCAGCTCCTACGAGCAGTACTTC
>TRBV9|15|-|-|TRBJ2-1
CASSVAGTFNNEQFF
TGTGCCAGCAGCGTAGCCGGGACTTTCAACAATGAGCAGTTCTTC
>TRBV29-1|15|TRBD1|-|TRBJ1-1
CSVEGDRGLNTEAFF
TGCAGCGTTGAAGGTGACAGGGGGCTGAACACTGAAGCTTTCTTT
>TRBV19|16|TRBD1|-|TRBJ2-5
CASSGGRGQVQETQYF
TGTGCCAGTAGTGGGGGTAGGGGACAGGTCCAAGAGACCCAGTACTTC
>TRBV29-1|10|TRBD2|many|TRBJ2-1
CSAGGNEQFF
TGCAGCGCCGGGGGGAATGAGCAGTTCTTC
>TRBV4-2|18|TRBD2|-|TRBJ2-3
CASSRGVAGGSSTDTQYF
TGTGCCAGCAGCCGAGGAGTAGCGGGGGGCTCCAGCACAGATACGCAGTATTTT
>TRBV3-1/TRBV3-2|14|-|-|TRBJ2-4
CASSQDRGKNIQYF
TGTGCCAGCAGCCAAGACCGAGGCAAAAACATTCAGTACTTC
>TRBV19|13|-|-|TRBJ2-7
CASSKSNSYEQYF
TGTGCCAGTAGTAAGAGCAACTCCTACGAGCAGTACTTC
>TRBV2|15|TRBD1|-|TRBJ2-7
CASSESGTGVEQQYF
TGTGCCAGCAGTGAATCAGGGACAGGGGTGGAACAGCAGTACTTC
>TRBV5-5|15|-|-|TRBJ2-3
CASSRLELKIDTQYF
TGTGCCAGCAGCCGACTAGAGTTGAAAATAGATACGCAGTATTTT
>TRBV28|17|TRBD1|-|TRBJ1-1
CASSSSPRGPTNTEAFF
TGTGCCAGCAGTTCCTCTCCCAGGGGGCCCACCAACACTGAAGCTTTCTTT
>TRBV5-5|17|TRBD1|-|TRBJ1-6
CASSPRDRSSYNSPLHF
TGTGCCAGCAGCCCGAGGGACAGGAGCTCCTATAATTCACCCCTCCACTTT
>TRBV7-2|14|TRBD1|once|TRBJ1-1
CASSDRGLNTEAFF
TGTGCCAGCAGCGACAGGGGACTGAACACTGAAGCTTTCTTT
>TRBV7-6|14|-|-|TRBJ2-1
CASTGSSELVEQFF
TGTGCCAGCACGGGGTCTAGCGAGTTGGTTGAGCAGTTCTTC
>TRBV28|14|-|-|TRBJ1-1
CASSIGQLNTEAFF
TGTGCCAGCAGTATAGGACAGTTGAACACTGAAGCTTTCTTT
>TRBV2|12|-|-|TRBJ2-5
CASNPSPGTQYF
TGTGCCAGCAACCCTTCCCCCGGGACCCAGTACTTC
>TRBV2|14|TRBD1|-|TRBJ2-7
CASEDRSYTYEQYF
TGTGCCAGCGAGGACAGGTCGTACACCTACGAGCAGTACTTC
>TRBV11-2|16|TRBD2|-|TRBJ2-3
CASSGWRGGREDTQYF
TGTGCCAGCAGTGGCTGGCGGGGGGGCCGTGAAGATACGCAGTATTTT